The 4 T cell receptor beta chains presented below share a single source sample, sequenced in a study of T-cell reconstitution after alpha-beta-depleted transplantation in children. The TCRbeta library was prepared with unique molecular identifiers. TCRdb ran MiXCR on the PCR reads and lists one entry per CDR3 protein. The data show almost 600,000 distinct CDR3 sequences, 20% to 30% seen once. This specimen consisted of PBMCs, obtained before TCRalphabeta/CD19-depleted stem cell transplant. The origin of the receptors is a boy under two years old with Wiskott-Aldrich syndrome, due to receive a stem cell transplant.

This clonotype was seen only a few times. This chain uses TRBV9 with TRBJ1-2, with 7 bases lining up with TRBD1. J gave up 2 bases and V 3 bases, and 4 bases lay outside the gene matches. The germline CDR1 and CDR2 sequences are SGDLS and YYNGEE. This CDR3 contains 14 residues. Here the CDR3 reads CASSEQGRNYGYTF. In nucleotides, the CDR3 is TGTGCCAGCAGCGAACAGGGGAGGAACTATGGCTACACCTTC.

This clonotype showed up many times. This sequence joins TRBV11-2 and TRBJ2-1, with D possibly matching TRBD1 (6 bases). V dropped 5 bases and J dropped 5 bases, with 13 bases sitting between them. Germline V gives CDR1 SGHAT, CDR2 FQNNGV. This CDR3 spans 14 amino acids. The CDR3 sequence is CASSRSNRDNEQFF. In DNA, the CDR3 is TGTGCCAGCAGCCGAAGTAACAGGGACAATGAGCAGTTCTTC.

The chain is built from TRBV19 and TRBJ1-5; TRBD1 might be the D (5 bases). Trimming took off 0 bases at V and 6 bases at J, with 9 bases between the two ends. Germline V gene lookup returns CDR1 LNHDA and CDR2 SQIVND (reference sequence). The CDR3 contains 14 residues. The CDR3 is CASSIDRGGQPQHF. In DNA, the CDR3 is TGTGCCAGTAGTATAGATCGTGGGGGTCAGCCCCAGCATTTT.

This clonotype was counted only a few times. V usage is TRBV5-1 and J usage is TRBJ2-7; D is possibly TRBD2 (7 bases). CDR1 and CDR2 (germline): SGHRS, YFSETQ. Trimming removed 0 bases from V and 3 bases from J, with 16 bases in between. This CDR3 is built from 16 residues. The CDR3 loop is CASSLARGLSDYEQYF. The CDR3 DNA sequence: TGCGCCAGCAGCTTGGCCAGGGGACTATCTGACTACGAGCAGTACTTC.